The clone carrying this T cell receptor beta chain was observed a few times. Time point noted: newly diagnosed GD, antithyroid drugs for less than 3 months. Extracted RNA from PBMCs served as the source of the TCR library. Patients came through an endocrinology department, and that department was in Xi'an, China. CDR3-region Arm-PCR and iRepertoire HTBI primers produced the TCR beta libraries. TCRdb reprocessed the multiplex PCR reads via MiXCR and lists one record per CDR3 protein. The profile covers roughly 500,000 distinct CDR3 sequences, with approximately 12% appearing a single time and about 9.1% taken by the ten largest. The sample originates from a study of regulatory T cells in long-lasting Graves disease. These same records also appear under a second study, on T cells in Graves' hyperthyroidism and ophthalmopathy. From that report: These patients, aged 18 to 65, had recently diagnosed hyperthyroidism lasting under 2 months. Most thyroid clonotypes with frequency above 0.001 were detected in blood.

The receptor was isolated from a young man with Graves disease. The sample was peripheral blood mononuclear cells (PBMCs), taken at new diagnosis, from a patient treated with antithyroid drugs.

The DNA for the CDR3 is TGTGCCAGCAGCCAAGGTCTCAGGGGTGAGACCCAGTACTTC. Residues: CASSQGLRGETQYF. V is TRBV3-1 and J is TRBJ2-1, with TRBD1 as a possible D gene (6 bases). The assigned J gene may be wrong: the sequence end matches TRBJ2-5 better. This CDR3 spans 14 amino acids. Germline V lookup: CDR1 LGHDT, CDR2 YNNKEL (reference sequence).